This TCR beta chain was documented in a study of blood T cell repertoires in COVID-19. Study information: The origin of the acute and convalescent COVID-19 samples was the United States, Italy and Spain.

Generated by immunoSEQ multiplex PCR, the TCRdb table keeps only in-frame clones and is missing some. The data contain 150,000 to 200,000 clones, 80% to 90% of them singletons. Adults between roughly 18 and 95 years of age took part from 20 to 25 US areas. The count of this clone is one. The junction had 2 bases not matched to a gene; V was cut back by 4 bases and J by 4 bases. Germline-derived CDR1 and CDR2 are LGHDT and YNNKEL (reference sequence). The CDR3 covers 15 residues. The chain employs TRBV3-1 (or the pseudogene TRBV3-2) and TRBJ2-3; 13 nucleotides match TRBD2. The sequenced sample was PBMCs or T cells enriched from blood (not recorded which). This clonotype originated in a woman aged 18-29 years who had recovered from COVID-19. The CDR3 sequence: CASSPTSGGADTQYF. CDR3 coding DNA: TGTGCCAGCAGCCCTACTAGCGGGGGGGCAGATACGCAGTATTTT.